These 32 T cell receptor beta chains originate from one sample sequenced in a study of cytomegalovirus exposure and HLA in healthy donors. Amplification used 60 Vbeta primers and 13 Jbeta primers. The method was immunoSEQ multiplex PCR; TCRdb's version includes in-frame clones alone and lacks a portion of them. This sample has some 150,000 clones, with approximately 10% found just once. The sequenced sample consisted of PBMCs. The receptor set was obtained from a woman aged 40 to 49 in good health and CMV-seropositive.

The V and J genes are TRBV18 and TRBJ2-7, with 8 bases fitting TRBD2. CDR3 size: 14 residues. The trim removed 2 bases at V and 3 bases at J, leaving 3 bases unmatched. The germline V gene has CDR1 KGHSH and CDR2 LQKENI. CDR3 sequence: CASSPISGGYEQYF. The CDR3, as DNA: TGTGCCAGCTCACCAATCAGCGGGGGCTACGAGCAGTACTTC.

The chain carries TRBV7-2 and TRBJ2-1, with TRBD1 matching over 7 bases. V shed 2 bases and J 3 bases; nucleotides not matched to a gene: 4. The CDR3 extends over 15 amino acids. The germline CDR1 and CDR2 sequences are SGHTA and FQGNSA. CDR3 residues: CASSLYSGGYNEQFF. The DNA for the CDR3 is TGTGCCAGCAGCTTATATTCAGGGGGCTACAATGAGCAGTTCTTC. Combining the CDR3 with reference TRBV7-2 and TRBJ2-1 gives the whole variable domain GAGVSQSPSNKVTEKGKDVELRCDPISGHTALYWYRQSLGQGLEFLIYFQGNSAPDKSGLPSDRFSAERTGGSVSTLTIQRTQQEDSAVYLCASSLYSGGYNEQFFGPGTRLTVL.

This clone was picked up a small number of times. J is TRBJ2-1 and V is TRBV5-1, with D possibly TRBD1 on 5 matching bases. Germline V gene sequence: CDR1 SGHRS, CDR2 YFSETQ. Trimming left V 1 base short and J 4 bases short, with 18 bases between. The CDR3 covers 17 residues. The CDR3 protein is CASSLRAGQGLYNEQFF. The DNA for the CDR3 is TGCGCCAGCAGCTTGAGGGCAGGGCAAGGCCTTTACAATGAGCAGTTCTTC.

This clone was found a few times. The chain employs TRBV25-1 and TRBJ2-5; TRBD1 aligns across 8 bases. The V gene end was trimmed by 6 bases and the J gene end by 5 bases; junction bases not matched to a gene: 5. There are 13 residues in the CDR3. Germline V gene lookup returns CDR1 MGHDK and CDR2 SYGVNS. The CDR3 reads CASRETGVETQYF. CDR3 coding DNA: TGTGCCAGCAGGGAGACAGGGGTCGAGACCCAGTACTTC.

This clone was counted between two and nine times. The genes are TRBV6-5 and TRBJ1-2; the D gene is possibly TRBD1 (6 bases). Germline loops: CDR1 MNHEY, CDR2 SVGAGI. V lost 6 bases and J lost 8, with 13 bases in between. The CDR3 spans 12 residues. The CDR3 loop is CASSNDRWGYTF. CDR3 DNA sequence: TGTGCCAGCAGCAACGACAGGTGGGGCTACACCTTC.

This clone has more than one count but fewer than ten. The rearrangement joins TRBV4-1 to TRBJ1-1, with D perhaps TRBD1 (6 bases). CDR1 and CDR2 (germline): MGHRA, YSYEKL. V lost 0 bases, J lost 4 bases, and 12 bases lay in between. This CDR3 contains 15 residues. The CDR3 sequence: CASSQDPRGGTEAFF. CDR3 coding DNA: TGCGCCAGCAGCCAAGATCCCAGGGGTGGCACTGAAGCTTTCTTT.

In its sample, this clone was seen a few times. The chain links TRBV5-4 to TRBJ2-6, with 8 nucleotides matching TRBD1. The CDR3 runs 19 residues. The germline V gene has CDR1 SGHNT and CDR2 YYREEE (reference sequence). J gave up 1 base and V 1 base, and 10 bases lay outside the gene matches. In DNA, the CDR3 is TGTGCCAGCAGCTTGATCCAGGGGGCCCTCAGTTCTGGGGCCAACGTCCTGACTTTC. It encodes CASSLIQGALSSGANVLTF.

In the case of this clone: Within the sample, other DNA sequences also encode this same CDR3. The genes are TRBV11-2 and TRBJ2-3, with D uncertain. The CDR3 totals 11 residues. V shed 4 bases and J shed 6 bases, with 5 bases lying between them. Germline CDR1 SGHAT, CDR2 FQNNGV. CDR3 in amino acids: CASSSRDTQYF. CDR3 sequence (DNA): TGTGCCAGCAGCTCGAGGGATACGCAGTATTTT.

In its sample, this clone was seen a few times. In DNA, the CDR3 is TGTGCCAGCAGCTCGTACCGGGACAGGGAAACAGATACGCAGTATTTT. Translated: CASSSYRDRETDTQYF. This rearrangement joins TRBV11-3 to TRBJ2-3, with 9 bases identical to TRBD1. This CDR3 region has 16 residues. The junction had 8 bases not matched to a gene; V was cut back by 4 bases and J by 3 bases. Germline-derived CDR1 and CDR2 are SGHNT and YENEEA.

This chain uses TRBV5-1 with TRBJ1-2, with D unclear. Germline-derived CDR1 and CDR2 are SGHRS and YFSETQ. Trimming took off 4 bases at V and 4 bases at J, with 14 bases between the two ends. There are 14 residues in the CDR3. CDR3 sequence: CASSPVGDSYGYTF. For the CDR3, the DNA is TGCGCCAGCAGCCCGGTCGGGGATTCCTATGGCTACACCTTC.

This chain uses TRBV19 with TRBJ1-5, with D possibly being TRBD1 (5 bases). With 4 bases removed from V and 7 bases from J, the gap between germline ends came to 14 bases. CDR1 is LNHDA, CDR2 SQIVND, per germline (reference sequence). The CDR3 has 14 amino acids. CDR3 nucleotide sequence: TGTGCCAGTAGTACCAGGGTTATAGGGCAGCCCCAGCATTTT. Its protein product is CASSTRVIGQPQHF.

This clone has a handful of counts. The chain employs TRBV7-9 and TRBJ2-1; TRBD2 aligns across 10 bases. The V segment lost 5 bases and the J segment 5 bases; nucleotides outside the gene matches: 12. The CDR3 loop spans 17 amino acids. Looked up from germline, CDR1 is SEHNR and CDR2 is FQNEAQ (reference sequence). In nucleotides, the CDR3 is TGTGCCAGCAGCCCTCACTCGGGACTAGCGTTCAACAATGAGCAGTTCTTC. Its protein is CASSPHSGLAFNNEQFF. Full variable domain (remainder filled in from reference TRBV7-9 and TRBJ2-1): DTGVSQNPRHKITKRGQNVTFRCDPISEHNRLYWYRQTLGQGPEFLTYFQNEAQLEKSRLLSDRFSAERPKGSFSTLEIQRTEQGDSAMYLCASSPHSGLAFNNEQFFGPGTRLTVL.

This clone was counted between two and nine times. The J gene is TRBJ2-7, the V gene TRBV7-2, with 8 bases lining up with TRBD2. The CDR3 is 14 amino acids. After removal of 1 base from V and 1 base from J, the junction contained 0 bases not matched to a gene. CDR1 SGHTA and CDR2 FQGNSA come from the germline V gene. CDR3 sequence (DNA): TGTGCCAGCAGCTTAGAGCGGGGGTCCTACGAGCAGTACTTC. This translates into CASSLERGSYEQYF. Filled out from reference TRBV7-2 and TRBJ2-7, the complete variable domain reads GAGVSQSPSNKVTEKGKDVELRCDPISGHTALYWYRQSLGQGLEFLIYFQGNSAPDKSGLPSDRFSAERTGGSVSTLTIQRTQQEDSAVYLCASSLERGSYEQYFGPGTRLTVT.

The chain couples TRBV5-4 to TRBJ1-1, with 8 nucleotides matching TRBD1. The germline CDR1 and CDR2 sequences are SGHNT and YYREEE (reference sequence). Trimming at V came to 3 bases and at J to 5 bases, leaving 12 bases not matched to a gene. The CDR3 loop spans 16 amino acids. DNA for the CDR3: TGTGCCAGCAGCTCTGGACAGGGAAGAGTGGGAACTGAAGCTTTCTTT. Translation: CASSSGQGRVGTEAFF.

The V call is TRBV2, the J call TRBJ1-1; no definite D call. The CDR3 extends over 13 amino acids. V lost 2 bases and J lost 8, with 12 bases in between. The V gene's germline CDR1 is SNHLY and CDR2 FYNNEI. In DNA, the CDR3 is TGTGCCAGCAGTGAAAGGGTGAGGGCGGAAGCTTTCTTT. This translates into CASSERVRAEAFF.

This clone was picked up a small number of times. The chain uses TRBV5-1 and TRBJ2-5; 11 positions match TRBD2. The CDR3 length is 15 residues. CDR1 and CDR2 (germline): SGHRS, YFSETQ. The junction had 5 bases not matched to a gene; V was cut back by 2 bases and J by 5 bases. CDR3 loop: CASSFVAGGLETQYF. For the CDR3, the DNA is TGCGCCAGCAGCTTTGTAGCGGGGGGGCTGGAGACCCAGTACTTC.

The V gene is TRBV7-3, the J gene TRBJ2-7; 11 bases map to TRBD1. The V gene's germline CDR1 is SGHTA and CDR2 FQGTGA. Trimming removed 2 bases from V and 2 bases from J; junction bases left unmatched: 2. This CDR3 has 15 residues. CDR3 coding DNA: TGTGCCAGCAGCTTAGGGACAGGGGGGACCTACGAGCAGTACTTC. Protein sequence: CASSLGTGGTYEQYF.

Only a few counts were recorded for this clone. This chain uses TRBV5-1 with TRBJ1-1; 10 bases are a match to TRBD1. Germline assignment: CDR1 SGHRS and CDR2 YFSETQ. This CDR3 is 14 amino acids long. The trim removed 5 bases at V and 4 bases at J, leaving 5 bases unmatched. The CDR3 here is CASSRGQGGTEAFF. Here the CDR3 DNA reads TGCGCCAGCAGTCGCGGACAGGGGGGCACTGAAGCTTTCTTT.

This chain uses TRBV6-4 with TRBJ1-1, with D uncertain. Per the germline V gene, CDR1 is MRHNA and CDR2 is SNTAGT. Trimming stripped 3 bases from V and 1 base from J, with 6 bases between. The CDR3 has 13 residues. The CDR3 sequence is CASSDRRNTEAFF. DNA for the CDR3: TGTGCCAGCAGTGATCGTAGGAACACTGAAGCTTTCTTT.

The chain couples TRBV7-8 to TRBJ1-2; no clear D gene. CDR1 is SGHVS and CDR2 is FQNEAQ in the germline V gene. The CDR3 is 15 residues long. The V end was cut by 1 base, the J end by 7 bases, with 16 bases between. Here the CDR3 reads CASSLDSQVLAGYTF. Here the CDR3 DNA reads TGTGCCAGCAGCTTAGATTCTCAGGTACTCGCTGGCTACACCTTC.

This clone has a handful of counts. The chain recombines TRBV27 with TRBJ2-7, with a weak D call TRBD1 (6 bases). CDR1 MNHEY and CDR2 SMNVEV come from the germline V gene (reference sequence). V was cut by 6 bases and J by 2 bases, with 17 bases left in between. The CDR3 length is 15 residues. The CDR3 coding sequence is TGTGCCAGCAGATACCTTTTTGGGGGCCCCTACGAGCAGTACTTC. This codes for CASRYLFGGPYEQYF.

This clone was picked up a small number of times. The V call is TRBV5-4, the J call TRBJ2-7; 7 bases agree with TRBD2. In germline, CDR1 is SGHNT, CDR2 YYREEE (reference sequence). V shed 0 bases, J shed 4 bases, and the junction held 4 bases outside the gene matches. This CDR3 is built from 14 residues. This CDR3 is CASSLEGLVYEQYF. The CDR3 DNA is TGTGCCAGCAGCTTGGAAGGACTAGTGTACGAGCAGTACTTC.

This clone was recorded a few times. The chain employs TRBV10-3 and TRBJ1-5; TRBD1 matches 8 bases. V shed 6 bases, J shed 4 bases, and the junction held 5 bases outside the gene matches. CDR3 length equals 14 residues. Germline-derived CDR1 and CDR2 are ENHRY and SYGVKD. CDR3 sequence: CAIRGTGPNQPQHF. As DNA, the CDR3 is TGTGCCATCAGAGGGACAGGCCCAAATCAGCCCCAGCATTTT.

V gene TRBV7-2 combines with J gene TRBJ1-6; D remains ambiguous. V was pared by 5 bases and J by 10 bases, with 18 bases between. This CDR3 comprises 15 residues. The germline gives CDR1 SGHTA, CDR2 FQGNSA. CDR3 protein: CASSPTPSSGSPLHF. The CDR3 DNA reads TGTGCCAGCAGCCCCACGCCCTCGTCAGGATCACCCCTCCACTTT. Full variable domain (missing parts from reference TRBV7-2 and TRBJ1-6): GAGVSQSPSNKVTEKGKDVELRCDPISGHTALYWYRQSLGQGLEFLIYFQGNSAPDKSGLPSDRFSAERTGGSVSTLTIQRTQQEDSAVYLCASSPTPSSGSPLHFGNGTRLTVT.

The CDR3 DNA sequence: TGTGCCAGCAGCCAAGCGATCGGACAGACGGACAATGAGCAGTTCTTC. Translating gives CASSQAIGQTDNEQFF. The chain couples TRBV14 to TRBJ2-1, with D possibly matching TRBD1 (6 bases). Between the trimmed V and J ends, which lost 1 base and 5 bases, there was a span of 15 bases. This CDR3 has 16 residues. From germline, CDR1 is SGHDN and CDR2 FVKESK. Based on the CDR3 plus reference TRBV14 and TRBJ2-1, the full variable domain is EAGVTQFPSHSVIEKGQTVTLRCDPISGHDNLYWYRRVMGKEIKFLLHFVKESKQDESGMPNNRFLAERTGGTYSTLKVQPAELEDSGVYFCASSQAIGQTDNEQFFGPGTRLTVL.

This clone was detected only a few times. Within the sample, other DNA sequences also encode this same CDR3. The chain has TRBV7-9 and TRBJ1-1; TRBD1 might be the D (5 bases). This CDR3 region has 13 residues. Germline CDR1 reads SEHNR; CDR2 reads FQNEAQ (reference sequence). V shed 5 bases and J shed 0 bases, with 7 bases lying between them. CDR3 sequence: CASSLTVNTEAFF. The CDR3 region has the DNA TGTGCCAGCAGCCTGACAGTGAACACTGAAGCTTTCTTT.

CDR3 in amino acids: CASVRVYAGTDTQYF. The CDR3, as DNA: TGTGCCAGCGTCCGGGTGTATGCGGGAACAGATACGCAGTATTTT. This chain joins TRBV7-3 and TRBJ2-3; D is possibly TRBD2 (6 bases). V dropped 8 bases and J dropped 3 bases, with 18 bases sitting between them. CDR1 is SGHTA and CDR2 is FQGTGA in the germline V gene. This CDR3 spans 15 amino acids.

This clone came up a few times. The chain employs TRBV5-6 and TRBJ2-7; TRBD1 agrees at 7 bases. V dropped 3 bases and J dropped 2; count of bases not matched to a gene: 5. The germline gives CDR1 SGHDT, CDR2 YYEEEE. The CDR3 spans 14 residues. The DNA for the CDR3 is TGTGCCAGCAGCTACCCGGGACAGACCTACGAGCAGTACTTC. It is translated as CASSYPGQTYEQYF. The whole variable domain, filled in from reference TRBV5-6 and TRBJ2-7, reads DAGVTQSPTHLIKTRGQQVTLRCSPKSGHDTVSWYQQALGQGPQFIFQYYEEEERQRGNFPDRFSGHQFPNYSSELNVNALLLGDSALYLCASSYPGQTYEQYFGPGTRLTVT.

There are a few counts of this clone. The rearrangement uses TRBV29-1 and TRBJ2-1; TRBD2 agrees at 7 bases. V lost 0 bases, J lost 0 bases, and 8 bases stayed unmatched. CDR3 length: 17 residues. Per germline, CDR1 SQVTM and CDR2 ANQGSEA. The CDR3 here is CSVEEGPAGSSYNEQFF. The CDR3 coding sequence is TGCAGCGTTGAAGAAGGGCCAGCGGGGAGCTCCTACAATGAGCAGTTCTTC.

The gene calls are TRBV6-5 and TRBJ1-2, with D possibly being TRBD1 (6 bases). The CDR3 runs to 15 residues. Trimming cost V 3 bases and J 0 bases, with 11 bases left between them. CDR1 is MNHEY, CDR2 SVGAGI, per germline. As DNA, the CDR3 is TGTGCCAGCAGTTATAGGGACACCCCTAACTATGGCTACACCTTC. Its translation is CASSYRDTPNYGYTF.

The chain recombines TRBV6-5 with TRBJ1-2; 8 bases line up with TRBD1. Germline CDR1 reads MNHEY; CDR2 reads SVGAGI. The CDR3 is 14 amino acids. V gave up 5 bases and J gave up 8 bases; unmatched junction bases: 10. Here the CDR3 DNA reads TGTGCCAGCAGTCGGACAGGGCTGCTAGGGGGCTACACCTTC. It codes for CASSRTGLLGGYTF.

The chain links TRBV29-1 to TRBJ1-2; tentatively, D is TRBD1 (5 bases). V lost 6 bases and J 8 bases, leaving 19 bases between the germline ends. Germline V gene lookup returns CDR1 SQVTM and CDR2 ANQGSEA. This CDR3 has 13 amino acids. CDR3 protein: CSVFNTRQPGYTF. The CDR3 nucleotides read TGCAGCGTCTTTAACACGCGACAGCCCGGCTACACCTTC.